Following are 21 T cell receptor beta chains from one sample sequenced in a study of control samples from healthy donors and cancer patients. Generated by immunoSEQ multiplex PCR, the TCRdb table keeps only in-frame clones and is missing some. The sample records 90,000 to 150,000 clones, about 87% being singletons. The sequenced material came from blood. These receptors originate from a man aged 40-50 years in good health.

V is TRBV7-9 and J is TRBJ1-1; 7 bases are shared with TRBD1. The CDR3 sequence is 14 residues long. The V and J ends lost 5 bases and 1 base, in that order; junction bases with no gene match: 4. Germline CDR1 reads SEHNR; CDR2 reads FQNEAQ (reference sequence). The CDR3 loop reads CASSHRQGNTEAFF. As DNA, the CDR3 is TGTGCCAGCAGCCACCGACAGGGGAACACTGAAGCTTTCTTT.

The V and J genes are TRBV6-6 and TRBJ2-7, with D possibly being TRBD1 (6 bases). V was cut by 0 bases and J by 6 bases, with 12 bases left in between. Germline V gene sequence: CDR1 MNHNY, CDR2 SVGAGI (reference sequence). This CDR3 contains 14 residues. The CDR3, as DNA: TGTGCCAGCAGTTACTCTTCAACAGGGCGCGAGCAGTACTTC. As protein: CASSYSSTGREQYF.

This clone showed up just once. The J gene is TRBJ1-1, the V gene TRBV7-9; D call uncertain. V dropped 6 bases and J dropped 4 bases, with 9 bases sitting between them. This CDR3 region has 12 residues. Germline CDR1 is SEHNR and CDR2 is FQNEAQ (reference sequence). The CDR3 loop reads CASSKAGTEAFF. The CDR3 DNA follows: TGTGCCAGCAGTAAAGCCGGCACTGAAGCTTTCTTT.

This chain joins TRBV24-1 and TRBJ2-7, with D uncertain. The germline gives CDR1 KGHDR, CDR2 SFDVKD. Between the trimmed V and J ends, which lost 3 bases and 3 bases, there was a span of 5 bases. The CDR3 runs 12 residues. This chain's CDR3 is CATSDLGYEQYF. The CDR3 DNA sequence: TGTGCCACCAGTGATCTGGGCTACGAGCAGTACTTC.

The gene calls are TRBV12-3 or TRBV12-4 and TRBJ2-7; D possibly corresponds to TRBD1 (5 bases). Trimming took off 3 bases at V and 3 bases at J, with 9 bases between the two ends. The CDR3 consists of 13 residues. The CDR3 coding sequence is TGTGCCAGCAGTTTCCAGGGTATCTACGAGCAGTACTTC. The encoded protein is CASSFQGIYEQYF.

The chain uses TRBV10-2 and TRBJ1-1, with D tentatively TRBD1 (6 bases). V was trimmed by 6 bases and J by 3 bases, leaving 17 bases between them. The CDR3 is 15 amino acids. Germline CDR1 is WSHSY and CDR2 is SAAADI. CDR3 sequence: CASSRRDTRDTEAFF. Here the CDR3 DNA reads TGCGCCAGCAGCAGGCGGGACACCCGGGACACTGAAGCTTTCTTT.

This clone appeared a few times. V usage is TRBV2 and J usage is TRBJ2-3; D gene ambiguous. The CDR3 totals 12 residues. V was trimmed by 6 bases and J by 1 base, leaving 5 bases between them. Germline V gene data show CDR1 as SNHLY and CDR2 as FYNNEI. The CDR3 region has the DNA TGTGCCAGCAGGCTAGGCACAGATACGCAGTATTTT. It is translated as CASRLGTDTQYF.

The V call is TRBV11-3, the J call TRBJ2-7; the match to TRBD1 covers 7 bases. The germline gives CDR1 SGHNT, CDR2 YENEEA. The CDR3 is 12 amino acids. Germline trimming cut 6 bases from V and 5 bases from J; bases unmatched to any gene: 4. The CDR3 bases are TGTGCCAGCAGTCCCACAGGGGACGAGCAGTACTTC. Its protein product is CASSPTGDEQYF.

CDR3 sequence reads: CASSYGGLNSYEQYF. The CDR3 DNA follows: TGCGCCAGCAGCTACGGGGGGCTAAACTCCTACGAGCAGTACTTC. The rearrangement joins TRBV5-1 to TRBJ2-7, with D maybe TRBD2 (7 bases). Trimming stripped 3 bases from V and 0 bases from J, with 13 bases between. Germline V gene lookup returns CDR1 SGHRS and CDR2 YFSETQ. CDR3 size: 15 residues.

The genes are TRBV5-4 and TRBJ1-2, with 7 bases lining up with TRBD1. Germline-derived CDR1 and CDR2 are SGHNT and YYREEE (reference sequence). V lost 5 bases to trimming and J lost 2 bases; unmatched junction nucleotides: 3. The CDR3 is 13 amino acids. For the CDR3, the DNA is TGTGCCAGCAGTCGGGGACAGAACTATGGCTACACCTTC. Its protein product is CASSRGQNYGYTF.

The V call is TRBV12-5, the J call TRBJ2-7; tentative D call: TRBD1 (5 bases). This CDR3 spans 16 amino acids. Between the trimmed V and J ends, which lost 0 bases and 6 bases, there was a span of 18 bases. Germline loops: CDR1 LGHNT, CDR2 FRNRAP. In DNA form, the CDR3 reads TGTGCTAGTGGTTTGGTTTTAGGGGTTAAGCCGTCCGAGCAGTACTTC. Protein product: CASGLVLGVKPSEQYF.

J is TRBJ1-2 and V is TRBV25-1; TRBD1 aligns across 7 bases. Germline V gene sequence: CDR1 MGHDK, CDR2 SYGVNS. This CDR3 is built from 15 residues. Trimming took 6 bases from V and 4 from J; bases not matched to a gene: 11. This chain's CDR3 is CASSPPGAGGYGYTF. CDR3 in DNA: TGTGCCAGCAGCCCCCCGGGAGCAGGGGGCTATGGCTACACCTTC.

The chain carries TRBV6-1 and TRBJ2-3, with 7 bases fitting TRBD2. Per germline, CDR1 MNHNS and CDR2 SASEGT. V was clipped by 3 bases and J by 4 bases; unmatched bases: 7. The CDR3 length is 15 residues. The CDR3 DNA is TGTGCCAGCAGTGAGGCCGTCAGCGGGGCAGATACGCAGTATTTT. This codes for CASSEAVSGADTQYF.

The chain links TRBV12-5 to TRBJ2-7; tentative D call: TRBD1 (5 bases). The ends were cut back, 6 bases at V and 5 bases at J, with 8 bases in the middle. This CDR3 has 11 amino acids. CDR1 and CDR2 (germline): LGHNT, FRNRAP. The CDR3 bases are TGTGCTAGTGGCAAGGGGCACGAGCAGTACTTC. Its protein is CASGKGHEQYF.

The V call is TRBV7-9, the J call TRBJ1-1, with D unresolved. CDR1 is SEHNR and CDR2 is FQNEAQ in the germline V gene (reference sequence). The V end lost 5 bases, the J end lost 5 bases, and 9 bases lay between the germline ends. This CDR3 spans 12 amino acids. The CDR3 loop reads CASSPGETEAFF. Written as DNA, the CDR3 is TGTGCCAGCAGCCCGGGTGAGACTGAAGCTTTCTTT. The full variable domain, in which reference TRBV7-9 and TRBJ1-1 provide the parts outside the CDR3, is DTGVSQNPRHKITKRGQNVTFRCDPISEHNRLYWYRQTLGQGPEFLTYFQNEAQLEKSRLLSDRFSAERPKGSFSTLEIQRTEQGDSAMYLCASSPGETEAFFGQGTRLTVV.

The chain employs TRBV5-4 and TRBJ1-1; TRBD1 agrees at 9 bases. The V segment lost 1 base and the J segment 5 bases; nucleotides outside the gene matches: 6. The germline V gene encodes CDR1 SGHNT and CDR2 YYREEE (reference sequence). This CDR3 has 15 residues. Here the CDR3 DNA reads TGTGCCAGCAGCTTGACCGGGACAGGGTGGACTGAAGCTTTCTTT. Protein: CASSLTGTGWTEAFF. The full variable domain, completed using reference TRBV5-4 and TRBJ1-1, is ETGVTQSPTHLIKTRGQQVTLRCSSQSGHNTVSWYQQALGQGPQFIFQYYREEENGRGNFPPRFSGLQFPNYSSELNVNALELDDSALYLCASSLTGTGWTEAFFGQGTRLTVV.

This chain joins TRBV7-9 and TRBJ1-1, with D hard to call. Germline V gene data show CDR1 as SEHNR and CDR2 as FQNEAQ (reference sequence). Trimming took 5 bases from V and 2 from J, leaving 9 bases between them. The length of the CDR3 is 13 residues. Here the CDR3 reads CASSPPGNTEAFF. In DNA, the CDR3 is TGTGCCAGCAGCCCCCCCGGTAACACTGAAGCTTTCTTT.

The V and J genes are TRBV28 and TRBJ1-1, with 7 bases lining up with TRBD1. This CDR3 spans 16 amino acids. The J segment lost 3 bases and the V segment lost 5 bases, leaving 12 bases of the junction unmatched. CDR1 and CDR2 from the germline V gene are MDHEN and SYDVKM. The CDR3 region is CASSIIRQGADTEAFF. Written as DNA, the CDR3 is TGTGCCAGCAGTATCATTAGACAGGGCGCGGACACTGAAGCTTTCTTT.

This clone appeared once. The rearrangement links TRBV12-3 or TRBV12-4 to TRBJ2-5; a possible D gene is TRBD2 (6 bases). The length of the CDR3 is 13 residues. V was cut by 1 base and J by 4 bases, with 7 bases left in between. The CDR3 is CASSLVGGETQYF. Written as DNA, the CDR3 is TGTGCCAGCAGTTTAGTGGGGGGAGAGACCCAGTACTTC.

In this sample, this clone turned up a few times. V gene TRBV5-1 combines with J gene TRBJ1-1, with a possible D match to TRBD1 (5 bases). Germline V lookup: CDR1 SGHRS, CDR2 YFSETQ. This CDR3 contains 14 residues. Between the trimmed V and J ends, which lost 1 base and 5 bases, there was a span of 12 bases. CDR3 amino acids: CASSLQGYETEAFF. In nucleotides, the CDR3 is TGCGCCAGCAGCTTGCAGGGTTATGAGACTGAAGCTTTCTTT. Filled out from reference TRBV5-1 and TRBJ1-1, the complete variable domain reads KAGVTQTPRYLIKTRGQQVTLSCSPISGHRSVSWYQQTPGQGLQFLFEYFSETQRNKGNFPGRFSGRQFSNSRSEMNVSTLELGDSALYLCASSLQGYETEAFFGQGTRLTVV.

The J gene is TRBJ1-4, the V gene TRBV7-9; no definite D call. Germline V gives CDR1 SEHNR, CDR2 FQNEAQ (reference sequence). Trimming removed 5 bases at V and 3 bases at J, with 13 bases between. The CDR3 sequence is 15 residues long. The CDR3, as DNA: TGTGCCAGCAGCCAGGACGGTTGGTCTAATGAAAAACTGTTTTTT. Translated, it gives CASSQDGWSNEKLFF.